This T cell receptor (beta chain) comes out of a study of blood T cell repertoires in COVID-19 (TCRdb year 2020). Turning to the overall study: Samples covering the acute and convalescent phases of COVID-19 were provided by collaborators in the United States, Italy and Spain. Nearly every sample came with metadata listing a de-identified subject ID, COVID-19 status, age in years and sex. The repertoires were released in a freely available public database intended as a resource for research on the immune response to SARS-CoV-2. The samples were drawn from two sources: the first 160 participants of the ongoing ImmuneRACE study, and about 1,300 subjects contributed by 6 global collaborators. Deeply sampled blood TCRbeta repertoires from subjects exposed to, actively infected with, or recovered from COVID-19 were included in the dataset. The prospective study material was composed of cDNA or gDNA derived from T cells, B-cell-depleted T cells, or PBMCs. Where available, HLA class I and class II types were taken from metadata supplied by the sample provider and were not determined by assay-based typing.

About this clone: Its recognized antigen is unknown. No base quality information exists; no much larger clone differs at one position. The sample carries other DNA sequences with the same CDR3.

The junction shows trimming of 0 bases on V and 1 base on J, plus 7 bases between the germline ends. Including cysteine and phenylalanine, the CDR3 has 14 amino acids. Only CDR3 DNA remains: 42 bases, in frame from the first base. The germline V gene provides CDR1 SGHRS and CDR2 YFSETQ. The immunoSEQ Assay, a bias-controlled multiplex PCR, was used to amplify TCRbeta CDR3 regions from genomic DNA. The published analysis was carried out like this. Within the assay, amplification of reference gene primers was used to estimate how many nucleated cells each sample contained. To quantify the absolute abundance of each unique TCRbeta CDR3 rearrangement, sequence reads were collapsed and filtered. For each sample, productive Simpson clonality was calculated as the square root of Simpson's diversity index across productive rearrangements. TCRdb took over this immuneACCESS table, retaining in-frame rearrangements with V and J assigned. Such tables are incomplete; in checked studies, under half of the missing clones stem from an unresolved V gene, and the remainder is unexplained. V, J and clone size are those of that table, while D and trimming were read from the DNA. This sample comprises about 210,000 clones, about 91% of them detected only once. The top ten hold more than 0.95% of the sample.

Collaborating institutions collected whole blood in K2EDTA tubes following their own protocols. For TCRbeta analysis, collaborator samples were shipped as frozen whole blood, as isolated PBMCs, or as DNA extracted from either sample type. Overall study outcomes, separate from this receptor: Clinical and demographic metadata were provided uncurated, with the amount varying by source and participant.

The specimen sequenced was peripheral blood. The sequence joins TRBV5-1 to TRBJ1-1, with the D gene uncertain. This receptor was taken from a man younger than 40 with acute or convalescent COVID-19. The CDR3 sequence is CASSLGTGNTEAFF. The DNA sequence is TGCGCCAGCAGCTTGGGGACTGGGAACACTGAAGCTTTCTTT.